This TCR beta chain came from a study of blood T cell repertoires in COVID-19. The germline CDR1 and CDR2 sequences are SGDLS and YYNGEE. V was clipped by 3 bases and J by 2 bases, with 9 bases between them. CDR3 length: 13 amino acids. TCRdb's table, derived via immunoSEQ multiplex PCR, lists solely in-frame clones and lacks some. This sample has around 40,000 clones; approximately 91% occur once, and the top ten carry roughly 21%. The clonotype comes from a man aged 50 to 60 with active COVID-19. The J gene is TRBJ2-7, the V gene TRBV9, with TRBD1 as a possible D gene (6 bases). Material: peripheral blood. CDR3 coding DNA: TGTGCCAGCAGCGCCGGACAGACCTACGAGCAGTACTTC. It specifies CASSAGQTYEQYF.